This T cell receptor beta chain appears in the sequencing data of a study of CD8+ T cells in alopecia areata. CDR1 is SGHNT and CDR2 is YYREEE in the germline V gene (reference sequence). The V and J ends lost 3 bases and 1 base respectively, with 5 bases between them. The CDR3 sequence is 12 residues long. Following extraction, RNA underwent reverse transcription to cDNA, which served as the sequencing template. Using immunoSEQ multiplex PCR, the repertoire was profiled, and TCRdb retains in-frame clones only, with some absent. The sample comprises 150,000 or so clones, over 80% of which are singletons, and about 14% rests with the top ten. This clone was detected a few times.

The sequenced sample was CD8+ T cells sorted from blood, obtained at week 0. The origin of this receptor is a human donor with alopecia areata. The chain links TRBV5-4 to TRBJ2-7; D remains unclear. CDR3 in DNA: TGTGCCAGCAGCTCCCCTTCCTACGAGCAGTACTTC. This gives the protein CASSSPSYEQYF.